This TCR beta chain was sequenced for a study of T cells after yellow fever vaccination. Conversion of TCR transcripts into cDNA relied on 5'RACE template switching, which added a universal primer site and UMIs. One entry per CDR3 protein results from TCRdb running MiXCR on the 5' RACE reads. The table shows around 360,000 distinct CDR3 sequences, with around 10% occurring only once. This clonotype has more than one count but fewer than ten. Its antigen is undetermined. General study results and limits: FACS-sorted repertoires might harbor abundant contaminating clonotypes from the bulk population. Reappearance after the booster was seen for most primary-vaccination clones, at 95% to 96% CD4 and less than 90% CD8. Among all clonotypes, a small share was observed in both CD4 and CD8 compartments.

The CDR3 extends over 13 amino acids. The V segment lost 5 bases and the J segment 4 bases; nucleotides outside the gene matches: 3. The chain carries TRBV12-3 or TRBV12-4 and TRBJ1-1; 8 bases align to TRBD1. The receptor was isolated from a man aged 18 to 29 who received the YFV17D yellow fever vaccine. This sample comprised PBMCs, obtained on the day of the first yellow fever vaccination. CDR3 DNA: TGTGCCAGCAGTAATACAGGGGGCACTGAAGCTTTCTTT. It translates to CASSNTGGTEAFF.